This TCR beta chain is from a study of T cell responses to AZD1222 COVID-19 vaccine. General study points: Only 5 or 6 AZD1222 recipients were seropositive at baseline. Most donors were white British and more were female, and clonal diversity was possibly underestimated. Every sample of the repertoires postdated the peak T cell response.

The assay was immunoSEQ multiplex PCR, and TCRdb's table has in-frame clones only and misses some. The data show about 70,000 clones, roughly 85% seen once. Details on this clone: Its antigen is not known.

V trimming: 2 bases; J trimming: 4 bases; junction bases outside the gene matches: 2. CDR3 length: 14 residues. Germline CDR1 reads KGHSH; CDR2 reads LQKENI. The V and J genes are TRBV18 and TRBJ1-1; 9 bases fit TRBD1. The receptor was isolated from an adult in good health. Sequencing was performed on peripheral blood, taken on day 0 of AZD1222 vaccination. The CDR3 DNA follows: TGTGCCAGCTCACCAGACAGGGGGGTCACTGAAGCTTTCTTT. Protein product: CASSPDRGVTEAFF.